Each of the 27 T cell receptor beta chains below was sequenced from the same sample in a study of cytomegalovirus exposure and HLA in healthy donors. PCR used 60 Vbeta primers and 13 Jbeta primers. This table comes from immunoSEQ multiplex PCR, and its TCRdb copy is limited to in-frame clones, with some not included. The sample yields 50,000 or so clones, 81% seen once. The sequenced sample consisted of PBMCs. These receptors were taken from a boy aged 5-17 years in good health and CMV-seropositive.

The chain couples TRBV4-1 to TRBJ2-7; 9 positions match TRBD1. V was pared by 1 base and J by 1 base, with 5 bases of the junction left unmatched. In germline, CDR1 is MGHRA, CDR2 YSYEKL. The CDR3 is 16 amino acids. The CDR3 nucleotides are TGCGCCAGCAGCCAAGCAACAGGGGGCCGTTCCTACGAGCAGTACTTC. The encoded protein is CASSQATGGRSYEQYF.

This chain links TRBV14 with TRBJ1-6, with 9 bases matching TRBD1. The length of the CDR3 is 18 residues. Germline lookup yields CDR1 SGHDN and CDR2 FVKESK. J gave up 8 bases and V 4 bases, and 15 bases lay outside the gene matches. CDR3 nucleotides: TGTGCCAGCAGCCCCGGGAGACGGAGACAGGGGGGGGATTCACCCCTCCACTTT. Translated, it gives CASSPGRRRQGGDSPLHF.

The V call is TRBV5-1, the J call TRBJ2-3; tentatively, D is TRBD1 (6 bases). The CDR3 spans 15 residues. Trimming pared 0 bases from V and 5 bases from J, leaving 13 bases between. Germline loops: CDR1 SGHRS, CDR2 YFSETQ. The CDR3 spells CASSLEQGARDTQYF. The CDR3 nucleotides read TGCGCCAGCAGCTTGGAACAGGGAGCGAGAGATACGCAGTATTTT. Full variable domain (remainder filled in from reference TRBV5-1 and TRBJ2-3): KAGVTQTPRYLIKTRGQQVTLSCSPISGHRSVSWYQQTPGQGLQFLFEYFSETQRNKGNFPGRFSGRQFSNSRSEMNVSTLELGDSALYLCASSLEQGARDTQYFGPGTRLTVL.

CDR3 region: CASEPTAGTDTQYF. CDR3 DNA sequence: TGCGCCAGCGAGCCGACAGCTGGTACAGATACGCAGTATTTT. The chain combines TRBV5-1 with TRBJ2-3, with TRBD1 as a possible D gene (5 bases). Germline CDR1 SGHRS, CDR2 YFSETQ. The CDR3 has 14 amino acids. Trimming removed 7 bases at V and 3 bases at J, with 15 bases between.

This clone was seen just once. The CDR3 DNA reads TGTGCCAGCAGCTTAGCAGCGGGGGGTCGGGAGGGCACAGATACGCAGTATTTT. Translation: CASSLAAGGREGTDTQYF. The chain is built from TRBV11-1 and TRBJ2-3; 9 bases map to TRBD2. Germline assignment: CDR1 SGHAT and CDR2 FQDESV (reference sequence). The CDR3 is 18 amino acids. V lost 0 bases, J lost 1 base, and 8 bases stayed unmatched.

The chain has TRBV12-5 and TRBJ1-1; possibly TRBD1 for D (5 bases). The CDR3 is 15 amino acids. Germline V lookup: CDR1 LGHNT, CDR2 FRNRAP. V was pared by 1 base and J by 1 base, with 10 bases between. The CDR3 is CASGLGRAGNTEAFF. The CDR3 DNA reads as TGTGCTAGTGGTTTGGGCAGGGCCGGGAACACTGAAGCTTTCTTT.

V usage is TRBV5-4 and J usage is TRBJ2-5; 9 bases match TRBD1. This CDR3 is 14 amino acids long. V lost 4 bases to trimming and J lost 4 bases; unmatched junction nucleotides: 5. Germline-derived CDR1 and CDR2 are SGHNT and YYREEE (reference sequence). The CDR3 reads CASSPGQGRETQYF. CDR3 sequence (DNA): TGTGCCAGCAGCCCGGGACAGGGAAGAGAGACCCAGTACTTC.

V is TRBV11-3 and J is TRBJ2-5, with D possibly being TRBD2 (5 bases). The V gene's germline CDR1 is SGHNT and CDR2 YENEEA. Trimming pared 1 base from V and 2 bases from J, leaving 11 bases between. The CDR3 consists of 15 residues. The CDR3 reads CASSLGQADQETQYF. As DNA, the CDR3 is TGTGCCAGCAGCTTAGGGCAAGCGGATCAAGAGACCCAGTACTTC.

To note about this clone: A junction end diverges from the germline sequence, so it may reflect a read error. The J gene is TRBJ2-5, the V gene TRBV6-6, with TRBD2 matching over 8 bases. The CDR3 runs to 12 residues. Per the germline V gene, CDR1 is MNHNY and CDR2 is SVGAGI (reference sequence). The CDR3: CASRGLAEAQYF. In DNA form, the CDR3 reads TGTGCCAGCCGCGGACTAGCAGAGGCCCAGTACTTC.

This chain uses TRBV11-2 with TRBJ2-1; TRBD2 agrees at 10 bases. V trimming: 5 bases; J trimming: 4 bases; junction bases outside the gene matches: 5. CDR1 and CDR2 (germline): SGHAT, FQNNGV. CDR3 length: 15 amino acids. The DNA for the CDR3 is TGTGCCAGCAGCGTTCAGCGGGGGGGTTACAATGAGCAGTTCTTC. This codes for CASSVQRGGYNEQFF.

The chain carries TRBV7-9 and TRBJ1-3; unclear D gene. The CDR3 is 16 amino acids. Germline loops: CDR1 SEHNR, CDR2 FQNEAQ (reference sequence). Deletions cut 0 bases from V and 3 bases from J, with 12 bases between. CDR3 in amino acids: CASSLAAATDGNTIYF. CDR3 coding DNA: TGTGCCAGCAGCTTAGCGGCAGCAACAGATGGAAACACCATATATTTT. The full variable domain, rest sourced from reference TRBV7-9 and TRBJ1-3, is DTGVSQNPRHKITKRGQNVTFRCDPISEHNRLYWYRQTLGQGPEFLTYFQNEAQLEKSRLLSDRFSAERPKGSFSTLEIQRTEQGDSAMYLCASSLAAATDGNTIYFGEGSWLTVV.

As DNA, the CDR3 is TGCGCCAGCAGCCTCGAGGACAGAACCTCCTACAATGAGCAGTTCTTC. Its protein product is CASSLEDRTSYNEQFF. The chain links TRBV4-1 to TRBJ2-1, with a tentative D call TRBD1 (6 bases). The CDR3 has 16 amino acids. Trimming took 4 bases from V and 0 from J, leaving 13 bases between them. CDR1 and CDR2 from the germline V gene are MGHRA and YSYEKL.

This chain joins TRBV5-1 and TRBJ1-2; TRBD1 matches at 7 bases. The CDR3 runs to 14 residues. Germline V gene data show CDR1 as SGHRS and CDR2 as YFSETQ. With V trimmed by 0 bases and J by 5 bases, 4 bases remained unmatched. In nucleotides, the CDR3 is TGCGCCAGCAGCTTGGGGGACAGAGCTTATGGCTACACCTTC. Protein sequence: CASSLGDRAYGYTF. The complete variable domain, with remaining parts taken from reference TRBV5-1 and TRBJ1-2, reads KAGVTQTPRYLIKTRGQQVTLSCSPISGHRSVSWYQQTPGQGLQFLFEYFSETQRNKGNFPGRFSGRQFSNSRSEMNVSTLELGDSALYLCASSLGDRAYGYTFGSGTRLTVV.

The rearrangement joins TRBV5-1 to TRBJ1-1; perhaps TRBD1 as D (5 bases). The CDR3 length is 13 residues. CDR1 and CDR2 from the germline V gene are SGHRS and YFSETQ. The germline V and J ends were trimmed by 4 bases and 5 bases, with 12 bases remaining between them. DNA for the CDR3: TGCGCCAGCAGCCAAAGTGGGGCTACTGAAGCTTTCTTT. Translating gives CASSQSGATEAFF.

The genes are TRBV15 and TRBJ2-5; 8 bases line up with TRBD2. The germline CDR1 and CDR2 sequences are LNHNV and YYDKDF (reference sequence). The CDR3 totals 15 residues. V lost 1 base, J lost 1 base, and 2 bases stayed unmatched. The CDR3: CATSRARGVQETQYF. As DNA, the CDR3 is TGTGCCACCAGCAGAGCGCGGGGGGTCCAAGAGACCCAGTACTTC.

The rearrangement links TRBV5-1 to TRBJ2-3; D call uncertain. The ends were cut back, 4 bases at V and 4 bases at J, with 10 bases in the middle. Looked up from germline, CDR1 is SGHRS and CDR2 is YFSETQ. The CDR3 contains 13 residues. The CDR3 loop is CASSPPYSDTQYF. The CDR3 nucleotides are TGCGCCAGCAGCCCACCCTACTCAGATACGCAGTATTTT.

The rearrangement uses TRBV27 and TRBJ2-1, with TRBD2 identical over 11 bases. V gave up 6 bases and J gave up 4 bases; unmatched junction bases: 8. The CDR3 sequence is 16 residues long. Germline loops: CDR1 MNHEY, CDR2 SMNVEV (reference sequence). In DNA, the CDR3 is TGTGCCAGCAGAAAACACGGGACTAGCGGATACAATGAGCAGTTCTTC. Its translation is CASRKHGTSGYNEQFF.

CDR3 nucleotides: TGTGCCAGCAGCTTAGGTGGGCGTAGCTCCTACAATGAGCAGTTCTTC. Residues: CASSLGGRSSYNEQFF. The chain has TRBV7-6 and TRBJ2-1, with D uncertain. V gave up 1 base and J gave up 0 bases, with 10 bases separating them. Germline V gene data show CDR1 as SGHVS and CDR2 as FNYEAQ. The CDR3 totals 16 residues.

J is TRBJ2-5 and V is TRBV7-3; 7 bases map to TRBD1. The CDR3 runs to 15 residues. V lost 5 bases and J lost 4; bases outside the gene matches: 10. Germline loops: CDR1 SGHTA, CDR2 FQGTGA. CDR3 sequence reads: CASSPDPTGSETQYF. CDR3 DNA: TGTGCCAGCAGCCCCGACCCGACAGGGTCAGAGACCCAGTACTTC.

This chain connects TRBV19 to TRBJ1-2; 7 nucleotides line up with TRBD1. CDR1 LNHDA and CDR2 SQIVND come from the germline V gene (reference sequence). There are 17 residues in the CDR3. The J segment lost 8 bases and the V segment lost 6 bases, leaving 21 bases of the junction unmatched. For the CDR3, the DNA is TGTGCCAGTAGGATATCAGCACGCGACAGGGTGAAAAAGGGCTACACCTTC. As protein: CASRISARDRVKKGYTF.

The chain is built from TRBV9 and TRBJ2-3, with D possibly matching TRBD1 (5 bases). V was clipped by 2 bases and J by 6 bases, with 16 bases between them. The CDR3 consists of 15 residues. Germline V gene data show CDR1 as SGDLS and CDR2 as YYNGEE. The CDR3 spells CASSVLSRAGDTQYF. The CDR3, as DNA: TGTGCCAGCAGCGTTCTTAGCAGGGCCGGGGATACGCAGTATTTT.

The V gene is TRBV6-5, the J gene TRBJ2-7, with D tentatively TRBD2 (7 bases). CDR1 is MNHEY and CDR2 is SVGAGI in the germline V gene. V was trimmed by 6 bases and J by 4 bases, leaving 16 bases between them. The CDR3 is made up of 14 amino acids. CDR3 residues: CASSGGLVYYEQYF. For the CDR3, the DNA is TGTGCCAGCAGCGGGGGGCTCGTATATTACGAGCAGTACTTC.

The chain combines TRBV7-2 with TRBJ1-6; 8 bases line up with TRBD1. This CDR3 contains 16 residues. The germline gives CDR1 SGHTA, CDR2 FQGNSA. Unmatched junction bases numbered 12, after V lost 4 bases and J lost 10 bases. CDR3 amino acids: CASSSDREWFGSPLHF. DNA for the CDR3: TGTGCCAGCAGCTCGGACAGGGAATGGTTCGGATCACCCCTCCACTTT.

The genes are TRBV5-1 and TRBJ1-2; a possible D gene is TRBD1 (6 bases). This CDR3 is 14 amino acids long. V gave up 3 bases and J gave up 0 bases, with 9 bases separating them. CDR1 is SGHRS and CDR2 is YFSETQ in the germline V gene. CDR3 amino acids: CASSWGGPNYGYTF. The CDR3 bases are TGCGCCAGCAGCTGGGGGGGGCCTAACTATGGCTACACCTTC.

The rearrangement joins TRBV7-3 to TRBJ1-2; the D gene is possibly TRBD1 (5 bases). Germline-derived CDR1 and CDR2 are SGHTA and FQGTGA. The V and J ends lost 5 bases and 3 bases respectively, with 19 bases between them. CDR3 length: 16 residues. The CDR3 protein is CASSPSGYRTDYGYTF. The DNA for the CDR3 is TGTGCCAGCAGCCCGTCAGGGTATAGGACGGACTATGGCTACACCTTC.

The V call is TRBV6-6, the J call TRBJ1-4; weak D call: TRBD1 (5 bases). Trimming cost V 2 bases and J 10 bases, with 11 bases left between them. The CDR3 contains 13 residues. CDR1 is MNHNY, CDR2 SVGAGI, per germline (reference sequence). CDR3 residues: CASSYDSLRKLFF. As DNA, the CDR3 is TGTGCCAGCAGTTACGACAGTTTGAGAAAACTGTTTTTT.

The V and J genes are TRBV6-1 and TRBJ2-3, with 8 bases aligning to TRBD1. V dropped 7 bases and J dropped 6; count of bases not matched to a gene: 9. The germline V gene has CDR1 MNHNS and CDR2 SASEGT. This CDR3 is 14 amino acids long. Written as DNA, the CDR3 is TGTGCCAGCAACCCGACAGGGGTTAGGGATACGCAGTATTTT. This gives the protein CASNPTGVRDTQYF.